The following is a T cell receptor beta chain sequence with its context. Trimming shortened V by 3 bases and J by 5 bases, and 8 bases separated the two germline ends. The CDR3 is 13 amino acids. The germline gives CDR1 MNHEY, CDR2 SVGAGI. In the original analysis: The authors estimated nucleated cell counts from reference gene primer amplification. Measured with immunoSEQ multiplex PCR; TCRdb has only the in-frame clones, and not every one. V, J and clone size derive from that table, while D and trimming were established from the DNA sequence. The data show 250,000 or so clones, about four fifths seen once. These data belong to a study of blood T cell repertoires in COVID-19.

Sequenced input: peripheral blood. The chain carries TRBV6-5 and TRBJ2-1; D perhaps matches TRBD1 (5 bases). This receptor was identified in a woman in her sixties or seventies with acute or convalescent COVID-19. The CDR3 protein is CASSYWGNNEQFF. The DNA for the CDR3 is TGTGCCAGCAGTTATTGGGGCAACAATGAGCAGTTCTTC.